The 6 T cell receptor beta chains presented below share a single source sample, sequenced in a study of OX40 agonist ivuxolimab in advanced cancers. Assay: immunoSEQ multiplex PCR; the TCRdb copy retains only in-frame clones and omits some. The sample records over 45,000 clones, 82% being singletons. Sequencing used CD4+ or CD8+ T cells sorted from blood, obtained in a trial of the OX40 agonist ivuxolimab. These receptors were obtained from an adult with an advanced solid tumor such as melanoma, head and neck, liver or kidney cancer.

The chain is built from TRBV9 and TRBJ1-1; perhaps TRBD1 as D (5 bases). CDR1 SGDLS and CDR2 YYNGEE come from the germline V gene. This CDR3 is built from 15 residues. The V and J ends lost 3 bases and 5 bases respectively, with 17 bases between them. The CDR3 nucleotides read TGTGCCAGCAGCGAGCGTTCAGGGAGGGGAACTGAAGCTTTCTTT. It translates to CASSERSGRGTEAFF.

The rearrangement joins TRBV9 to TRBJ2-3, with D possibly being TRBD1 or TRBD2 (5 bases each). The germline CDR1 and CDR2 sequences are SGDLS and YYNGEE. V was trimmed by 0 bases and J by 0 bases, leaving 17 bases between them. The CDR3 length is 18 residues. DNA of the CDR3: TGTGCCAGCAGCGTAGGAGAATGGGCGTGGGGGAGCACAGATACGCAGTATTTT. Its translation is CASSVGEWAWGSTDTQYF.

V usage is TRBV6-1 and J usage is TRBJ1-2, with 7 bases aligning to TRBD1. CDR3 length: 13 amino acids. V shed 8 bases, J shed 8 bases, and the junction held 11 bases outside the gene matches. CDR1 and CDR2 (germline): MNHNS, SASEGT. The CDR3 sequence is CASPGQAGRGYTF. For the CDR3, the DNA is TGTGCCAGCCCCGGACAGGCCGGGAGAGGCTACACCTTC.

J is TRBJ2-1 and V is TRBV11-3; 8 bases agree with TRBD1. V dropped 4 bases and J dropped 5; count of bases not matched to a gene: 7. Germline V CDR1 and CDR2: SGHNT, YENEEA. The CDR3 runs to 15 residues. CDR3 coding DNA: TGTGCCAGCAGCTACACAGGGGGAGCGAACAATGAGCAGTTCTTC. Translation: CASSYTGGANNEQFF.

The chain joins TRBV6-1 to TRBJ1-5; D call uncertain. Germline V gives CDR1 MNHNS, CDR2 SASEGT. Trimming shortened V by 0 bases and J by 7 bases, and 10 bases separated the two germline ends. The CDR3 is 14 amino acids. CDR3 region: CASSEANGWQPQHF. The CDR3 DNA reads TGTGCCAGCAGTGAAGCCAACGGGTGGCAGCCCCAGCATTTT.

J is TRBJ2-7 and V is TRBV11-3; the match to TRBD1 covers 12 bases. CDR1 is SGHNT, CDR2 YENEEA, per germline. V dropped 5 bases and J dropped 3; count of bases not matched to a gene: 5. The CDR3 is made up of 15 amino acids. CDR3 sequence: CASSGTGGFYYEQYF. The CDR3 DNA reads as TGTGCCAGCAGCGGGACAGGGGGCTTCTACTACGAGCAGTACTTC.